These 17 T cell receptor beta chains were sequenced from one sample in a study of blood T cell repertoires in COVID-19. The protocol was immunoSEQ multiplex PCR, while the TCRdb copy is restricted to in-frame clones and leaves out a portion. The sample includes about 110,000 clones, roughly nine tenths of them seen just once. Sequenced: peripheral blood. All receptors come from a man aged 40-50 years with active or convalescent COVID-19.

CDR3 nucleotide sequence: TGTGCCAGCAGCGTTCGACAGGGGCAGGGGGCTTTCTTT. It is translated as CASSVRQGQGAFF. The V call is TRBV3-1 (or the pseudogene TRBV3-2), the J call TRBJ1-1; 8 nucleotides match TRBD1. The germline V gene has CDR1 LGHDT and CDR2 YNNKEL (reference sequence). The CDR3 consists of 13 residues. The trim removed 5 bases at V and 11 bases at J, leaving 10 bases unmatched.

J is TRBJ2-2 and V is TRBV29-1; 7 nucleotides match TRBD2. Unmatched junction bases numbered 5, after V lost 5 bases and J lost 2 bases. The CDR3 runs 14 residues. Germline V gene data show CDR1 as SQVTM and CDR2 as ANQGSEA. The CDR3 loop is CSVRLAENTGELFF. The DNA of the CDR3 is TGCAGCGTTCGTCTAGCGGAAAACACCGGGGAGCTGTTTTTT.

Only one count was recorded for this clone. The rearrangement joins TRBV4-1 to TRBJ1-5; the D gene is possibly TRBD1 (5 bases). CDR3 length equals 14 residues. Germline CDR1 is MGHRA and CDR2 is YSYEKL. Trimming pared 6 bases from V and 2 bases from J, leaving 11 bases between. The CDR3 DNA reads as TGCGCCAGCAGGGGGCGGGGGGGCAATCAGCCCCAGCATTTT. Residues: CASRGRGGNQPQHF.

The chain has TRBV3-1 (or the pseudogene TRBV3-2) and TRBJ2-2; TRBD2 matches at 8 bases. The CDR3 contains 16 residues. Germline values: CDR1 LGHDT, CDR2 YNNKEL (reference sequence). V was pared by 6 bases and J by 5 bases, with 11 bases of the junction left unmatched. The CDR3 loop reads CASRSLAGRDTGELFF. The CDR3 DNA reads TGTGCCAGCAGGAGCCTAGCGGGCAGAGATACCGGGGAGCTGTTTTTT.

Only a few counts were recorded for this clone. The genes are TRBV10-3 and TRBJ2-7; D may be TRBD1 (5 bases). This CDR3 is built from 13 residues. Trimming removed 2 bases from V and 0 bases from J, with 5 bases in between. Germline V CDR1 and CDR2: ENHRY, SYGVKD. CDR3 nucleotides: TGTGCCATCAGTGAGGGGGCCTCCTACGAGCAGTACTTC. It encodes CAISEGASYEQYF.

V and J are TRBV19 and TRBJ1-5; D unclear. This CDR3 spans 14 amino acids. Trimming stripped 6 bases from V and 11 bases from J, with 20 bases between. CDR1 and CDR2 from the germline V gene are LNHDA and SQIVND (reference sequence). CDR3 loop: CASRPTGTMAAQHF. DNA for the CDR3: TGTGCCAGTAGACCAACGGGAACCATGGCGGCCCAGCATTTT.

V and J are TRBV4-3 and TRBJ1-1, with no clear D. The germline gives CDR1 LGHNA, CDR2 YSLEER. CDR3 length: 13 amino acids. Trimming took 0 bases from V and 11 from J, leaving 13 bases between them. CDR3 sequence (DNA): TGCGCCAGCAGCCAAGATTTTTCTGAGGTGGCTTTCTTT. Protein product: CASSQDFSEVAFF.

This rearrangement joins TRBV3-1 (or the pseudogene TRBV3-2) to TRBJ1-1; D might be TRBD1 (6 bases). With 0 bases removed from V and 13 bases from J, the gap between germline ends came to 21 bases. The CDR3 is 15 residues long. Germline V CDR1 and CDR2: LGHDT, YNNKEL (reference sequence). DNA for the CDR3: TGTGCCAGCAGCCAAGACAGGGGCAGGGGAGCTGGTGGTTTCTTT. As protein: CASSQDRGRGAGGFF.

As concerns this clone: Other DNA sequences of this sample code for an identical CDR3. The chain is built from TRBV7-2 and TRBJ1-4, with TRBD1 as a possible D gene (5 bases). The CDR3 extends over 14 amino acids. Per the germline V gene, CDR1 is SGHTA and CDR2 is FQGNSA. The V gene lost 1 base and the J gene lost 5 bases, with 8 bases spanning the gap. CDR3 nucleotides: TGTGCCAGCAGCTTAGGGGGGGGAAATGAAAAACTGTTTTTT. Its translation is CASSLGGGNEKLFF.

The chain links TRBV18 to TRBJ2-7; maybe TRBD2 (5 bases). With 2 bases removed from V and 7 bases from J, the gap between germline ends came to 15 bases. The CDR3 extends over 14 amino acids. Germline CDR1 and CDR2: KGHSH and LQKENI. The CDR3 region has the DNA TGTGCCAGCTCACCAATCGCCGAGGGCGGAGAGCAGTACTTC. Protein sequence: CASSPIAEGGEQYF.

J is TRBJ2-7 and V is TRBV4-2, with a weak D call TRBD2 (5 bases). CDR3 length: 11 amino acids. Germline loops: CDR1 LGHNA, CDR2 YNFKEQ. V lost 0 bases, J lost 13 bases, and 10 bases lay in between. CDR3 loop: CASSQEGVRYF. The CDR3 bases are TGTGCCAGCAGCCAAGAGGGAGTACGATACTTC.

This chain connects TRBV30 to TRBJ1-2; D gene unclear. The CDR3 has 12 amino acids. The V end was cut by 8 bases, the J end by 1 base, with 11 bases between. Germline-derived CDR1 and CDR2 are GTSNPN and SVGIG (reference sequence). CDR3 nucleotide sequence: TGTGCCCGAGCCCGACTTAACTATGGCTACACCTTC. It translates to CARARLNYGYTF.

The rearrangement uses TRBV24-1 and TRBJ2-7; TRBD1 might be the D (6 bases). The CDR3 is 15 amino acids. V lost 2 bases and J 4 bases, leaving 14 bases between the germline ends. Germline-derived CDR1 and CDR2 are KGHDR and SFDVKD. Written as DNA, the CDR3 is TGTGCCACCAGTGATTCACAGGGTTTAAGGTACGAGCAGTACTTC. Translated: CATSDSQGLRYEQYF.

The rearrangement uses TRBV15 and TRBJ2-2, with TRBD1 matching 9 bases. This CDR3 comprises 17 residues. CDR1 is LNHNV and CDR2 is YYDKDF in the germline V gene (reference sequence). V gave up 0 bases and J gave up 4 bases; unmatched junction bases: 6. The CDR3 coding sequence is TGTGCCACCAGCAGAGATACAGGGGGCGCGAGCACCGGGGAGCTGTTTTTT. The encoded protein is CATSRDTGGASTGELFF.

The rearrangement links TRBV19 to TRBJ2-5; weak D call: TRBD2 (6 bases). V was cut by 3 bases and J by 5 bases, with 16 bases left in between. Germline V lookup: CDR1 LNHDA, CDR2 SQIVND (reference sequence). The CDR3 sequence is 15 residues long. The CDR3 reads CASSMSGTYSETQYF. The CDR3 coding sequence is TGTGCCAGTAGTATGTCCGGGACTTATAGCGAGACCCAGTACTTC.

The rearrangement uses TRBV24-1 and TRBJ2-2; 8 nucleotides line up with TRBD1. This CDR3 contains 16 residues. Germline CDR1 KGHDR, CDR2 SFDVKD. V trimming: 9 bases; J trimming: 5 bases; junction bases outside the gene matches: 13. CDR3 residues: CATGALAGGRTGELFF. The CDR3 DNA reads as TGTGCCACCGGGGCCTTGGCAGGGGGCAGGACCGGGGAGCTGTTTTTT.

The CDR3 DNA reads as TGTGCCAGCAGCTCGGGGGGACGGAGCTCTCAGCCCCAGCATTTT. This gives the protein CASSSGGRSSQPQHF. The V and J genes are TRBV28 and TRBJ1-5; perhaps TRBD1 as D (5 bases). Trimming left V 6 bases short and J 6 bases short, with 18 bases between. Germline loops: CDR1 MDHEN, CDR2 SYDVKM. The length of the CDR3 is 15 residues.